This paragraph reports one TCR beta chain. The target antigen is unknown. Both 60 Vbeta primers and 13 Jbeta primers went into the PCR. Profiling relied on immunoSEQ multiplex PCR, and the TCRdb table lists in-frame clones only, not all of them. The table records some 180,000 clones, roughly four fifths of them present only once. The data belong to a study of cytomegalovirus exposure and HLA in healthy donors. Broader study findings: In a later analysis, TCR beta V- and J-gene trimming was associated with a missense DCLRE1C variant.

This CDR3 has 15 amino acids. CDR1 SGHDT and CDR2 YYEEEE come from the germline V gene. Trimming at V came to 0 bases and at J to 3 bases, leaving 5 bases not matched to a gene. The sequencing input was PBMCs. The chain is built from TRBV5-6 and TRBJ1-2; the match to TRBD1 covers 7 bases. This clonotype originated in a man aged 25 to 40 in good health and CMV-seronegative. CDR3 sequence: CASSLEGASYYGYTF. The DNA for the CDR3 is TGTGCCAGCAGCTTGGAGGGGGCTTCGTACTATGGCTACACCTTC.